Presented here are 32 T cell receptor beta chains from one specimen sequenced in a study of beta chain features in type 1 diabetes. Since all of the isolated RNA was reverse transcribed, expressed TCRB transcripts were what got sequenced. Sequencing was performed with immunoSEQ multiplex PCR; in TCRdb, only in-frame clones are kept and a portion is missing. The sample has almost 350,000 clones, around 9.3% seen once. These TCRs are of unknown antigen specificity. General study findings and limits: In all four CD4+ subsets, TCRB CDR3 length was significantly, moderately reduced in type 1 diabetes.

Sequenced: central memory CD4+ T cells from blood. The source of these receptors is a man aged 25 to 40 with type 1 diabetes.

The J gene is TRBJ2-5, the V gene TRBV6-5; D not certain. The CDR3 consists of 13 residues. V lost 5 bases and J lost 0, with 7 bases in between. Germline V gives CDR1 MNHEY, CDR2 SVGAGI. The CDR3 DNA is TGTGCCAGCAGTAACGACTACCAAGAGACCCAGTACTTC. Amino acid sequence: CASSNDYQETQYF.

This clone was recorded a few times. The chain is built from TRBV6-6 and TRBJ2-7; D unresolved. The germline gives CDR1 MNHNY, CDR2 SVGAGI (reference sequence). Between the trimmed V and J ends, which lost 8 bases and 1 base, there was a span of 6 bases. The CDR3 is 11 amino acids. CDR3 sequence (DNA): TGTGCCAGCCAGGCATCCTACGAGCAGTACTTC. As protein: CASQASYEQYF.

This clone was observed a handful of times. The V and J genes are TRBV7-2 and TRBJ2-1, with 11 bases matching TRBD2. Trimming at V came to 4 bases and at J to 7 bases, leaving 12 bases not matched to a gene. This CDR3 is 17 amino acids long. Germline V CDR1 and CDR2: SGHTA, FQGNSA. The CDR3 region is CASSSPSSGGAWNEQFF. CDR3 sequence (DNA): TGTGCCAGCAGCTCGCCCAGTAGCGGGGGGGCGTGGAATGAGCAGTTCTTC.

The chain employs TRBV18 and TRBJ2-1, with a possible D match to TRBD1 (6 bases). CDR1 KGHSH and CDR2 LQKENI come from the germline V gene. This CDR3 comprises 15 residues. The V end lost 3 bases, the J end lost 13 bases, and 22 bases lay between the germline ends. CDR3 residues: CASSPFGVGGNIQFF. The CDR3 nucleotides read TGTGCCAGCTCACCGTTTGGTGTAGGGGGAAACATCCAGTTCTTC.

The gene calls are TRBV6-5 and TRBJ2-3; 8 nucleotides line up with TRBD2. In germline, CDR1 is MNHEY, CDR2 SVGAGI. There are 14 residues in the CDR3. V was pared by 11 bases and J by 3 bases, with 10 bases of the junction left unmatched. For the CDR3, the DNA is TGTGCCGCTAGCCGGGGGGGGCGGACAGATACGCAGTATTTT. Encoded protein: CAASRGGRTDTQYF.

The V call is TRBV20-1, the J call TRBJ2-5; D remains unclear. Trimming left V 5 bases short and J 11 bases short, with 15 bases between. In germline, CDR1 is DFQATT, CDR2 SNEGSKA (reference sequence). The CDR3 is 11 residues long. The CDR3 loop is CSASRLGEQYF. The DNA of the CDR3 is TGCAGTGCTTCCAGGTTGGGTGAGCAGTACTTC.

This clone showed up just a few times. This chain uses TRBV10-3 with TRBJ2-1; D unclear. This CDR3 has 14 residues. Deletions cut 11 bases from V and 5 bases from J, with 19 bases between. Per the germline V gene, CDR1 is ENHRY and CDR2 is SYGVKD. The CDR3 bases are TGTGCCGCCCAAGAGGAAAGGGAACACAATGAGCAGTTCTTC. Translating gives CAAQEEREHNEQFF.

This clone was detected only a few times. The chain joins TRBV2 to TRBJ2-5; tentative D call: TRBD1 (5 bases). Germline CDR1 is SNHLY and CDR2 is FYNNEI. CDR3 length equals 12 residues. Trimming pared 6 bases from V and 5 bases from J, leaving 10 bases between. CDR3 bases: TGTGCCAGCAGGGGGCCGTCGGAGACCCAGTACTTC. It encodes CASRGPSETQYF.

This clone was seen at least ten times. The rearrangement joins TRBV14 to TRBJ2-3; D call uncertain. Trimming removed 3 bases from V and 5 bases from J, with 9 bases in between. The CDR3 is made up of 13 amino acids. Germline CDR1 is SGHDN and CDR2 is FVKESK. For the CDR3, the DNA is TGTGCCAGCAGCCAGTCCGTGGGAGATACGCAGTATTTT. This sequence encodes CASSQSVGDTQYF.

This clone showed up just a few times. The CDR3 DNA sequence: TGTGCCAGCAGCGTAACGATGAGCGGGGGGGCAGATACGCAGTATTTT. Its translation is CASSVTMSGGADTQYF. The chain is built from TRBV9 and TRBJ2-3; 10 bases fit TRBD2. The CDR3 sequence is 16 residues long. V lost 1 base and J lost 4; bases outside the gene matches: 6. CDR1 is SGDLS, CDR2 YYNGEE, per germline.

The chain combines TRBV6-5 with TRBJ1-1; D possibly corresponds to TRBD1 (5 bases). The CDR3 sequence is 16 residues long. Germline CDR1 and CDR2: MNHEY and SVGAGI. V lost 4 bases, J lost 6 bases, and 21 bases lay in between. This CDR3 reads CASSFIHAKGLSEAFF. The CDR3 DNA sequence: TGTGCCAGCAGTTTCATACACGCCAAGGGGCTATCTGAAGCTTTCTTT.

This clone has only a few counts. The chain links TRBV11-2 to TRBJ2-1; no clear D. CDR1 and CDR2 (germline): SGHAT, FQNNGV. This CDR3 region has 15 residues. V was pared by 0 bases and J by 6 bases, with 12 bases between. The CDR3 reads CASSLDPIDSNEQFF. CDR3 bases: TGTGCCAGCAGCTTAGATCCGATCGATTCCAATGAGCAGTTCTTC.

The V gene is TRBV7-9, the J gene TRBJ2-3, with TRBD2 matching over 9 bases. The CDR3 is 15 amino acids. The V gene's germline CDR1 is SEHNR and CDR2 FQNEAQ (reference sequence). V was clipped by 6 bases and J by 4 bases; unmatched bases: 8. CDR3 in amino acids: CASRSYAGGPDTQYF. CDR3 in DNA: TGTGCCAGCAGATCGTACGCGGGGGGGCCAGATACGCAGTATTTT.

Ten or more counts support this clone. The rearrangement uses TRBV6-5 and TRBJ2-7, with D maybe TRBD2 (6 bases). CDR1 is MNHEY, CDR2 SVGAGI, per germline. The CDR3 has 15 residues. V lost 2 bases and J lost 0, with 11 bases in between. The CDR3 loop reads CASSYRRESSYEQYF. The CDR3 region has the DNA TGTGCCAGCAGTTACAGGAGGGAAAGCTCCTACGAGCAGTACTTC.

This clone was seen repeatedly, ten times or more. The J gene is TRBJ2-2, the V gene TRBV7-2; possibly TRBD2 for D (5 bases). V gave up 2 bases and J gave up 4 bases, with 11 bases separating them. There are 15 residues in the CDR3. Germline CDR1 is SGHTA and CDR2 is FQGNSA. The CDR3 region is CASSLRGSSTGELFF. The CDR3 bases are TGTGCCAGCAGCTTAAGAGGGAGTAGCACCGGGGAGCTGTTTTTT.

The V gene is TRBV29-1, the J gene TRBJ2-7; tentative D call: TRBD2 (7 bases). The germline V gene has CDR1 SQVTM and CDR2 ANQGSEA. This CDR3 has 12 amino acids. V was shortened by 4 bases and J by 5 bases, with 12 bases between the two germline ends. The CDR3 nucleotides are TGCAGCGTTGGAACGGGGGGCGACGAGCAGTACTTC. Protein product: CSVGTGGDEQYF.

This clone turned up a few times. This rearrangement joins TRBV5-1 to TRBJ2-7, with 8 positions matching TRBD2. After removal of 0 bases from V and 3 bases from J, the junction contained 2 bases not matched to a gene. The CDR3 runs to 14 residues. Germline loops: CDR1 SGHRS, CDR2 YFSETQ. CDR3 region: CASSLAAGDYEQYF. Written as DNA, the CDR3 is TGCGCCAGCAGCTTGGCAGCGGGGGACTACGAGCAGTACTTC. The entire variable domain, with the rest obtained from reference TRBV5-1 and TRBJ2-7, is as follows: KAGVTQTPRYLIKTRGQQVTLSCSPISGHRSVSWYQQTPGQGLQFLFEYFSETQRNKGNFPGRFSGRQFSNSRSEMNVSTLELGDSALYLCASSLAAGDYEQYFGPGTRLTVT.

This clone has just a few counts. The chain uses TRBV7-2 and TRBJ2-6; tentatively, D is TRBD1 or TRBD2 (5 bases each). Germline loops: CDR1 SGHTA, CDR2 FQGNSA. The CDR3 is made up of 16 amino acids. V lost 7 bases and J lost 0, with 13 bases in between. CDR3 nucleotide sequence: TGTGCCAGCACTCTAGGGGCGGGCTCTGGGGCCAACGTCCTGACTTTC. This gives the protein CASTLGAGSGANVLTF.

This clone was found a few times. The V call is TRBV9, the J call TRBJ2-3, with 7 bases matching TRBD2. V gave up 0 bases and J gave up 3 bases; unmatched junction bases: 7. The germline CDR1 and CDR2 sequences are SGDLS and YYNGEE. This CDR3 has 16 amino acids. The CDR3 loop reads CASSVAPGTTTDTQYF. The CDR3 coding sequence is TGTGCCAGCAGCGTAGCCCCGGGGACTACTACAGATACGCAGTATTTT.

This chain links TRBV7-2 with TRBJ2-6; unclear D gene. Germline V lookup: CDR1 SGHTA, CDR2 FQGNSA. There are 12 residues in the CDR3. Deletions cut 0 bases from V and 9 bases from J, with 3 bases between. Written as DNA, the CDR3 is TGTGCCAGCAGCTTAGCGCACAACGTCCTGACTTTC. Its translation: CASSLAHNVLTF.

This clone was seen a handful of times. V usage is TRBV11-2 and J usage is TRBJ2-3, with TRBD2 identical over 13 bases. This CDR3 is built from 17 residues. V trimming: 2 bases; J trimming: 4 bases; junction bases outside the gene matches: 6. Germline V gene sequence: CDR1 SGHAT, CDR2 FQNNGV. The CDR3 DNA is TGTGCCAGCAGCTTAACTAGCGGGGGGGCTGGCTCAGATACGCAGTATTTT. Encoded protein: CASSLTSGGAGSDTQYF. Supplemented by reference TRBV11-2 and TRBJ2-3, the full variable domain reads EAGVAQSPRYKIIEKRQSVAFWCNPISGHATLYWYQQILGQGPKLLIQFQNNGVVDDSQLPKDRFSAERLKGVDSTLKIQPAKLEDSAVYLCASSLTSGGAGSDTQYFGPGTRLTVL.

The chain joins TRBV6-5 to TRBJ1-1; weak D call: TRBD1 (5 bases). Germline CDR1 reads MNHEY; CDR2 reads SVGAGI. Trimming cost V 0 bases and J 5 bases, with 13 bases left between them. The CDR3 is 15 amino acids. The CDR3 loop reads CASSYSQGGRTEAFF. The CDR3 nucleotides read TGTGCCAGCAGTTACTCCCAGGGTGGTCGGACTGAAGCTTTCTTT.

The genes are TRBV19 and TRBJ1-2; 8 positions agree with TRBD1. CDR3 length: 13 residues. V shed 9 bases, J shed 5 bases, and the junction held 8 bases outside the gene matches. The germline V gene has CDR1 LNHDA and CDR2 SQIVND (reference sequence). The CDR3 is CASDLGQGYGYTF. The CDR3, as DNA: TGTGCCAGCGACTTAGGACAGGGATATGGCTACACCTTC.

This clone has a handful of counts. The rearrangement joins TRBV28 to TRBJ2-1; TRBD1 or TRBD2 may be the D gene (5 bases each). CDR1 and CDR2 from the germline V gene are MDHEN and SYDVKM. This CDR3 region has 14 residues. V lost 2 bases to trimming and J lost 11 bases, with 16 bases between them. The CDR3 region has the DNA TGTGCCAGCAGTTTAGACGGGGCACGGCTGCAGCAGTTCTTC. Protein sequence: CASSLDGARLQQFF.

In its sample, this clone was seen a few times. The same CDR3 is also encoded by other DNA sequences in this sample. The J gene is TRBJ1-5, the V gene TRBV4-1; tentative D call: TRBD1 (6 bases). This CDR3 is built from 15 residues. Trimming removed 3 bases at V and 2 bases at J, with 11 bases between. CDR1 and CDR2 from the germline V gene are MGHRA and YSYEKL. DNA of the CDR3: TGCGCCAGCAGCCAGGAGGCAGGGGGCAATCAGCCCCAGCATTTT. Translated, it gives CASSQEAGGNQPQHF.

There are many counts of this clone. V is TRBV2 and J is TRBJ2-7; D might be TRBD1 (5 bases). V was cut by 6 bases and J by 5 bases, with 17 bases left in between. CDR3 length: 14 amino acids. Germline assignment: CDR1 SNHLY and CDR2 FYNNEI. The CDR3 is CASSFLGRGNEQYF. Here the CDR3 DNA reads TGTGCCAGCAGCTTCCTGGGTAGGGGCAACGAGCAGTACTTC.

The chain combines TRBV28 with TRBJ1-3; D call uncertain. Germline values: CDR1 MDHEN, CDR2 SYDVKM. Deletions cut 6 bases from V and 6 bases from J, with 15 bases between. The CDR3 runs to 14 residues. CDR3 residues: CASSPRTAKNTIYF. CDR3 DNA: TGTGCCAGCAGCCCCCGGACCGCAAAAAACACCATATATTTT.

This clone came up a few times. This chain uses TRBV28 with TRBJ1-2, with D unresolved. CDR1 is MDHEN, CDR2 SYDVKM, per germline. V dropped 2 bases and J dropped 4 bases, with 11 bases sitting between them. The CDR3 consists of 14 residues. CDR3 sequence (DNA): TGTGCCAGCAGTTTAAAGCCTCTAGGCTATGGCTACACCTTC. Residues: CASSLKPLGYGYTF.

This clone was seen a few times. The V and J genes are TRBV7-2 and TRBJ2-2; the D is unclear. Germline V gives CDR1 SGHTA, CDR2 FQGNSA. Trimming stripped 6 bases from V and 8 bases from J, with 10 bases between. The CDR3 runs 12 residues. The chain's CDR3 is CASSFDWGELFF. The CDR3, as DNA: TGTGCCAGCAGTTTCGATTGGGGGGAGCTGTTTTTT.

This clone showed up just a few times. The same CDR3 arises from other DNA sequences in this sample as well. The chain links TRBV9 to TRBJ1-1; perhaps TRBD1 as D (5 bases). CDR1 and CDR2 (germline): SGDLS, YYNGEE. This CDR3 has 14 residues. Trimming took 2 bases from V and 1 from J, leaving 9 bases between them. The CDR3 DNA sequence: TGTGCCAGCAGCGTGGCAGGGAGGAACACTGAAGCTTTCTTT. It codes for CASSVAGRNTEAFF.

This clone was seen just once. The CDR3 DNA sequence: TGTGCCAGCAGCTCAGCCACCGGGGAGCTGTTTTTT. It is translated as CASSSATGELFF. V is TRBV28 and J is TRBJ2-2; D gene unclear. Deletions cut 6 bases from V and 4 bases from J, with 6 bases between. Germline lookup yields CDR1 MDHEN and CDR2 SYDVKM. This CDR3 region has 12 residues. The full variable domain, rest sourced from reference TRBV28 and TRBJ2-2, is DVKVTQSSRYLVKRTGEKVFLECVQDMDHENMFWYRQDPGLGLRLIYFSYDVKMKEKGDIPEGYSVSREKKERFSLILESASTNQTSMYLCASSSATGELFFGEGSRLTVL.

This clone was found a few times. The V gene is TRBV6-5, the J gene TRBJ2-1; perhaps TRBD2 as D (5 bases). Germline assignment: CDR1 MNHEY and CDR2 SVGAGI. V gave up 0 bases and J gave up 15 bases, with 15 bases separating them. The CDR3 is made up of 13 amino acids. CDR3 bases: TGTGCCAGCAGTTACTCGATTATATCGCGGGCGTTCTTC. Its protein product is CASSYSIISRAFF.